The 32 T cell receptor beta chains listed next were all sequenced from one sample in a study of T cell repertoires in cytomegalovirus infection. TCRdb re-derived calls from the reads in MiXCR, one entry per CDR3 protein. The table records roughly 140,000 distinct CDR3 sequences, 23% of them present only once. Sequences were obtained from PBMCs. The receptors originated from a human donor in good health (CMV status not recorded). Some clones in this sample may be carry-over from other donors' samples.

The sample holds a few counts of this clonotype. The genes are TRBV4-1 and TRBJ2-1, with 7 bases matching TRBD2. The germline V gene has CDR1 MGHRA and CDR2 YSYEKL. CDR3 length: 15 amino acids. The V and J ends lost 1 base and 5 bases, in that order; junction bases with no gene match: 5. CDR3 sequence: CASSQGTAGDNEQFF. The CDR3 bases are TGCGCCAGCAGCCAAGGTACGGCGGGAGACAATGAGCAGTTCTTC.

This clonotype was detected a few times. CDR3 sequence (DNA): TGTGCCACCAGCAGATACCCCGATTACAATGAGCAGTTCTTC. This translates into CATSRYPDYNEQFF. The chain uses TRBV15 and TRBJ2-1; D gene unclear. Germline V gene lookup returns CDR1 LNHNV and CDR2 YYDKDF (reference sequence). Trimming shortened V by 2 bases and J by 4 bases, and 9 bases separated the two germline ends. The CDR3 consists of 14 residues.

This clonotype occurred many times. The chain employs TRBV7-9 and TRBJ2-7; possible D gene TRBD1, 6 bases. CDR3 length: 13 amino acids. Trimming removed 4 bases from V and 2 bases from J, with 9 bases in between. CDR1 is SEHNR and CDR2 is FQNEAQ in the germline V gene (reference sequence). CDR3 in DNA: TGTGCCAGCAGCTCTAGGGGGACCTACGAGCAGTACTTC. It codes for CASSSRGTYEQYF.

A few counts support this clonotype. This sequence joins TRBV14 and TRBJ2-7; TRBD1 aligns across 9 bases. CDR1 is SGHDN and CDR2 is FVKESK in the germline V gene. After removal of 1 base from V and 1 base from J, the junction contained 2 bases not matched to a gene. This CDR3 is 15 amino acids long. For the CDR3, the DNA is TGTGCCAGCAGCCAAGTACAGGGGGCATCCTACGAGCAGTACTTC. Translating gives CASSQVQGASYEQYF.

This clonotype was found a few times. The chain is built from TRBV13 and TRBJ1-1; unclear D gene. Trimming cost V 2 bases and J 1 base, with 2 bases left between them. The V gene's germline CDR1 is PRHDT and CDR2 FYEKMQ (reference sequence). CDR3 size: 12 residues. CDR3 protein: CASSLQNTEAFF. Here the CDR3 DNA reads TGTGCCAGCAGCTTACAGAACACTGAAGCTTTCTTT.

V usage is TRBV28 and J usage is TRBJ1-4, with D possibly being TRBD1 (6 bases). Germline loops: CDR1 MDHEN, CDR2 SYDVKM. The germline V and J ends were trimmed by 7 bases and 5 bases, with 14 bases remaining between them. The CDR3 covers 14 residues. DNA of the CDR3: TGTGCCAGCATTTCGGGACACCTCAATGAAAAACTGTTTTTT. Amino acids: CASISGHLNEKLFF.

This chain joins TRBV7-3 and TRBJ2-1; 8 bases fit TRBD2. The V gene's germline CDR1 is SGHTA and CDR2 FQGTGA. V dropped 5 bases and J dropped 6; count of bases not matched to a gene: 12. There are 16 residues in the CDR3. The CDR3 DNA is TGTGCCAGCAGCGCAACCTCGAGCGGGAGTCTCAATGAGCAGTTCTTC. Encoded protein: CASSATSSGSLNEQFF.

CDR3 DNA: TGTGCCAGCTCGGACTCGAATAGCAATCAGCCCCAGCATTTT. Translation gives CASSDSNSNQPQHF. The chain joins TRBV7-3 to TRBJ1-5; D gene unclear. Trimming removed 8 bases at V and 0 bases at J, with 11 bases between. The CDR3 has 14 amino acids. CDR1 and CDR2 from the germline V gene are SGHTA and FQGTGA.

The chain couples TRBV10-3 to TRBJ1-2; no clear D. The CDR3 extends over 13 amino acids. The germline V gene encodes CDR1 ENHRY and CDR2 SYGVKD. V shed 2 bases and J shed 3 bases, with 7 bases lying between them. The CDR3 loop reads CAISEVADYGYTF. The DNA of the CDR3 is TGTGCCATCAGTGAGGTGGCGGACTATGGCTACACCTTC.

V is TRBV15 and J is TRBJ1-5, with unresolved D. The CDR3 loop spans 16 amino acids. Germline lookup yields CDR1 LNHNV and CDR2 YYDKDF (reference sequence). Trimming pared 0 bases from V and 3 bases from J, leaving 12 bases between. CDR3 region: CATSRDRGVVNQPQHF. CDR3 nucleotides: TGTGCCACCAGCAGAGATAGAGGAGTGGTCAATCAGCCCCAGCATTTT.

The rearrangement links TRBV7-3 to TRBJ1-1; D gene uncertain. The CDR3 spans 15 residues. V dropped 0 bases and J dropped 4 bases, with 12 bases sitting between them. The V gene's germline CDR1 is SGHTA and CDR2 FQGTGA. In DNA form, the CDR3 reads TGTGCCAGCAGCTTAACTCGGGTCCTGGGCACTGAAGCTTTCTTT. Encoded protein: CASSLTRVLGTEAFF.

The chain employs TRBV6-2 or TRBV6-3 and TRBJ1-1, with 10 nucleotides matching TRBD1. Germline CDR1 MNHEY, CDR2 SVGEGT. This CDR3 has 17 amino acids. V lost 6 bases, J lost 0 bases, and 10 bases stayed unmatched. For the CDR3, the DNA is TGTGCCAGCAGACAGGGTCGACAGGGGGCTATGAACACTGAAGCTTTCTTT. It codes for CASRQGRQGAMNTEAFF.

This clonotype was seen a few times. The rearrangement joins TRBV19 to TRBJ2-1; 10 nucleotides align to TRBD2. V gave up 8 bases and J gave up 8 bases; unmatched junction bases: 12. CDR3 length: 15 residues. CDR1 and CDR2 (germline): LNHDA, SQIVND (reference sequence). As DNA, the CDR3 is TGTGCCAGTGGAATCAGCGGGAGGGCCAACCATGAGCAGTTCTTC. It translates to CASGISGRANHEQFF.

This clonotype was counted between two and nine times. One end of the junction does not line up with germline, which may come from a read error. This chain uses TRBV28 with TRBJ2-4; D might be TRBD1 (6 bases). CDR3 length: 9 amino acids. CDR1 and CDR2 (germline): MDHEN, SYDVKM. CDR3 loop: CASSSRQEF. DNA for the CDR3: TGTGCCAGCAGTTCCCGACAGGAATTC.

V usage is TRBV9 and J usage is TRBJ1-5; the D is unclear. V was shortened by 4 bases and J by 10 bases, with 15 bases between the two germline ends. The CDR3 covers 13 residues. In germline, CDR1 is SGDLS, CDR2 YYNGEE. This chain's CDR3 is CASSPSGSGPQHF. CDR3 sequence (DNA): TGTGCCAGCAGCCCCTCCGGCTCCGGACCCCAGCATTTT.

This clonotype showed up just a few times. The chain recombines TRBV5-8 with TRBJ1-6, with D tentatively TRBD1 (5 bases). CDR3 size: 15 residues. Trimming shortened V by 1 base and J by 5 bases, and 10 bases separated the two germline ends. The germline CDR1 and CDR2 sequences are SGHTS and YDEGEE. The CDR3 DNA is TGTGCCAGCAGCTTGCCGGGACTCAATAATTCACCCCTCCACTTT. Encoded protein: CASSLPGLNNSPLHF.

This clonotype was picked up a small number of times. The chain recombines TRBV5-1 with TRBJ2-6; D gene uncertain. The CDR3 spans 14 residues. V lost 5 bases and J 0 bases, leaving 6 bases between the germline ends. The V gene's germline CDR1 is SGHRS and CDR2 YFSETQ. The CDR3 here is CASSRRSGANVLTF. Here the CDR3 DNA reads TGCGCCAGCAGTAGGCGCTCTGGGGCCAACGTCCTGACTTTC.

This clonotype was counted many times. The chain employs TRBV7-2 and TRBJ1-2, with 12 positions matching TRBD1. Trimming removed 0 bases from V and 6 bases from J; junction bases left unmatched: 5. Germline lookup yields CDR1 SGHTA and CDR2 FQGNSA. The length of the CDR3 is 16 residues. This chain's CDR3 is CASSLAGQGARDGYTF. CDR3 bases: TGTGCCAGCAGCTTAGCGGGACAGGGGGCTAGGGATGGCTACACCTTC.

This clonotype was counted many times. The CDR3 protein is CASSHYSQWADEQFF. In DNA form, the CDR3 reads TGTGCCAGCAGCCACTATTCTCAGTGGGCGGATGAGCAGTTCTTC. The chain combines TRBV7-9 with TRBJ2-1, with D unclear. Germline lookup yields CDR1 SEHNR and CDR2 FQNEAQ (reference sequence). The CDR3 totals 15 residues. V lost 5 bases to trimming and J lost 8 bases, with 19 bases between them. Combining the CDR3 with reference TRBV7-9 and TRBJ2-1 gives the whole variable domain DTGVSQNPRHKITKRGQNVTFRCDPISEHNRLYWYRQTLGQGPEFLTYFQNEAQLEKSRLLSDRFSAERPKGSFSTLEIQRTEQGDSAMYLCASSHYSQWADEQFFGPGTRLTVL.

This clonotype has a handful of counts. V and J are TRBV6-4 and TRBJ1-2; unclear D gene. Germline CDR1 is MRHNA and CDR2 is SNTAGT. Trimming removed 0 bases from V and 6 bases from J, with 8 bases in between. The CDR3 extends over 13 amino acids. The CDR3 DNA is TGTGCCAGCAGTGACTCGATCCAGGATGGCTACACCTTC. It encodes CASSDSIQDGYTF.

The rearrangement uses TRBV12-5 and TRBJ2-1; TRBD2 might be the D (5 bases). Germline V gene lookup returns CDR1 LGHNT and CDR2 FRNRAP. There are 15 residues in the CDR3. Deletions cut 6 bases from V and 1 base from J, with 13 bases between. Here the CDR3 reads CASGYRGGSYNEQFF. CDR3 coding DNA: TGTGCTAGTGGGTATCGGGGTGGGTCCTACAATGAGCAGTTCTTC.

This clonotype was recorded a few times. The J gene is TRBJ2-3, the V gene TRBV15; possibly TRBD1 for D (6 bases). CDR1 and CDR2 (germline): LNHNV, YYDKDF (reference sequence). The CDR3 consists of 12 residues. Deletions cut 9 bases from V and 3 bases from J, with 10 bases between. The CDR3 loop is CATGGRTDTQYF. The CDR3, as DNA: TGTGCCACAGGGGGAAGGACAGATACGCAGTATTTT.

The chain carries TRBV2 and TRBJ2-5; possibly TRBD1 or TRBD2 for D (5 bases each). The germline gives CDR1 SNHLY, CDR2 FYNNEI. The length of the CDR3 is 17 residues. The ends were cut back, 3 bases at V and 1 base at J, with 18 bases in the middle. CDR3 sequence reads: CASSDVFGTGPQETQYF. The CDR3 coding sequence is TGTGCCAGCAGTGATGTTTTTGGGACGGGCCCCCAAGAGACCCAGTACTTC.

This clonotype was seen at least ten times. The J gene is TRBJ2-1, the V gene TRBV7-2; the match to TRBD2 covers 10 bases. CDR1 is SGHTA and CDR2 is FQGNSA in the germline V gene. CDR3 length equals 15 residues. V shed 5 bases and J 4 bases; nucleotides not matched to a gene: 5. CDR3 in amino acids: CASSQTSGQYNEQFF. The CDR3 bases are TGTGCCAGCAGCCAGACTAGCGGGCAGTACAATGAGCAGTTCTTC.

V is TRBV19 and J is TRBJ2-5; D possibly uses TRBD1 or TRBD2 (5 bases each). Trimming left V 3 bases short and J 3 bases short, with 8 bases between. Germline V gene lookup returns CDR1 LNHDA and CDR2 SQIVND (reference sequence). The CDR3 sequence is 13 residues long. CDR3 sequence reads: CASSMGRKETQYF. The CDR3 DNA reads TGTGCCAGTAGTATGGGACGGAAAGAGACCCAGTACTTC.

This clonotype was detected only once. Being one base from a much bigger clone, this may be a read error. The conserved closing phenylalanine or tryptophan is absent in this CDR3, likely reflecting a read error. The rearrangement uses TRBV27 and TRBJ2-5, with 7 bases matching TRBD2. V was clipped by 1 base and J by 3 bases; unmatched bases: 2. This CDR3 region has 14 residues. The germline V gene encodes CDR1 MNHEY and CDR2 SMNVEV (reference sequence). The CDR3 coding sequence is TGTGCCAGCAGTTTATACGCGGGAGAAGAGACCCAGTACTAC. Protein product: CASSLYAGEETQYY.

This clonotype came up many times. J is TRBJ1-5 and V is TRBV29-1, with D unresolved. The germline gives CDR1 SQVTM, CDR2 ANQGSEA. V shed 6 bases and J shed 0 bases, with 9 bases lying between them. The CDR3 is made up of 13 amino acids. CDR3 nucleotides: TGCAGCGTGGCCTCAGGTAGCAATCAGCCCCAGCATTTT. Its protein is CSVASGSNQPQHF.

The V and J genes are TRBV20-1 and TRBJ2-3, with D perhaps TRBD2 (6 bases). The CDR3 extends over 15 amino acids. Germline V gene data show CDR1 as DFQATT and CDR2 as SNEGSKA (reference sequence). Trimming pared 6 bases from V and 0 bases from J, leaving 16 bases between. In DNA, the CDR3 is TGCAGTGCAGATCGACTAGTCTCTAGCACAGATACGCAGTATTTT. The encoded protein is CSADRLVSSTDTQYF.

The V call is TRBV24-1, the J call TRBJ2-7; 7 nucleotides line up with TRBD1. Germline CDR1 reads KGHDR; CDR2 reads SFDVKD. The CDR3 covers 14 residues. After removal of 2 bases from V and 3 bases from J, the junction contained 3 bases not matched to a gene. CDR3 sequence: CATSDSGTVYEQYF. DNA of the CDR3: TGTGCCACCAGTGATTCCGGGACAGTCTACGAGCAGTACTTC.

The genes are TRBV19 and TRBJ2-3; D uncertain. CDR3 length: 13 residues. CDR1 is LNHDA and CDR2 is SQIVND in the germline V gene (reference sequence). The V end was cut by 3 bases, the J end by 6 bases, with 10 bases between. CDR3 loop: CASSMSIMDTQYF. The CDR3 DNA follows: TGTGCCAGTAGTATGTCTATCATGGATACGCAGTATTTT.

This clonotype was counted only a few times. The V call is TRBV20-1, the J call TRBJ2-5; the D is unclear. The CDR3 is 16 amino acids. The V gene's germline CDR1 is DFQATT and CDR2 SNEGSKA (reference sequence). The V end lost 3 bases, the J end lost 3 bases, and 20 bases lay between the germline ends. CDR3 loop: CSASRISPTLKETQYF. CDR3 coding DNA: TGCAGTGCTAGCCGGATAAGTCCTACCCTTAAAGAGACCCAGTACTTC.

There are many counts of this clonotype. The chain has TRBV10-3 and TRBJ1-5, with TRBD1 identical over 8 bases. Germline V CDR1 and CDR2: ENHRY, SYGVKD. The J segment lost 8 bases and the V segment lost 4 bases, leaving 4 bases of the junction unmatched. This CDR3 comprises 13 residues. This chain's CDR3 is CAISGRGQEPQHF. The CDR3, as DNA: TGTGCCATCAGTGGCAGGGGGCAAGAGCCCCAGCATTTT.